This T cell receptor (beta chain) was documented in a study of T-cell memory formation after mild COVID-19. Study-wide background: TCR clustering was largely donor specific. Study-wide findings and caveats: For contracting clones, CD4+ ones sat mainly in CM and EM, CD8+ in EMRA. Clones shrinking from day 15 to 85 showed even CD4/CD8 mixes; later expanders tilted CD4+.

Using constant-segment primers, 5'RACE produced TCR alpha and TCR beta cDNA libraries carrying sample barcodes and UMIs. TCRdb reprocessed the 5' RACE reads with MiXCR, giving one entry per CDR3 protein. The profile shows about 57,000 distinct CDR3 sequences, 10% to 15% of them singletons. V trimming: 3 bases; J trimming: 5 bases; junction bases outside the gene matches: 11. From germline, CDR1 is MGHDK and CDR2 SYGVNS. There are 17 residues in the CDR3. In regard to this clonotype: The antigen is not known.

This rearrangement joins TRBV25-1 to TRBJ2-5; 11 nucleotides align to TRBD2. The specimen sequenced was PBMCs or a T cell subset sorted from them (not recorded which). The origin of this receptor is a man in his late teens or twenties who had mild COVID-19 (a few samples of this study predate the infection). Cell type and time point are not known. CDR3 nucleotides: TGTGCCAGCAGTGACGGGGCTAGCGGGGGGCCGGGGGAGACCCAGTACTTC. Amino acids: CASSDGASGGPGETQYF.